The present T cell receptor beta chain was sequenced within a study of blood T cells in healthy people across ages. With V trimmed by 3 bases and J by 9 bases, 3 bases remained unmatched. Germline values: CDR1 MNHEY, CDR2 SMNVEV (reference sequence). CDR3 length: 13 amino acids. Alongside a J-beta primer mix, a sample-barcoded 5' primer served in a second PCR lasting roughly 6 to 12 cycles. In TCRdb, the 5' RACE reads were re-called with MiXCR into one record per CDR3 protein. The sample consists of roughly 700,000 distinct CDR3 sequences, 45% to 50% of them appearing once. The sequence was obtained from a woman in her fifties or sixties in good health. The chain employs TRBV27 and TRBJ2-1; TRBD2 agrees at 9 bases. The sequenced sample was blood. The CDR3 reads CASSFAGGSEQFF. CDR3 DNA: TGTGCCAGCAGTTTCGCGGGAGGGAGTGAGCAGTTCTTC.